This T cell receptor (beta chain) was sequenced in a study of shared clonotypes between healthy human individuals. Study-wide background: Each donor had three CD4 naive, three CD4 memory, two CD8 naive and one CD8 memory plate.

The study enrolled healthy HIV-negative adults without recent acute infections or vaccinations as donors. The CDR3 has 14 amino acids. Germline lookup yields CDR1 MDHEN and CDR2 SYDVKM. Trimming took 8 bases from V and 3 from J; bases not matched to a gene: 10. Clones were read by immunoSEQ multiplex PCR, and TCRdb kept only the in-frame ones, dropping some. The sample has 2 million to 2.5 million clones, just under 95% seen once. This chain links TRBV28 with TRBJ2-7; 7 nucleotides match TRBD2. The source of this sequence is a man younger than 35 in good health. Some clones in this sample may be carry-over from other donors' samples. The specimen sequenced was naive CD4+ T cells from PBMCs. Subset defined: CD45RA+ positively selected. The CDR3 loop reads CASRGAGEIYEQYF. The CDR3 bases are TGTGCCAGCCGCGGGGCGGGGGAAATCTACGAGCAGTACTTC.